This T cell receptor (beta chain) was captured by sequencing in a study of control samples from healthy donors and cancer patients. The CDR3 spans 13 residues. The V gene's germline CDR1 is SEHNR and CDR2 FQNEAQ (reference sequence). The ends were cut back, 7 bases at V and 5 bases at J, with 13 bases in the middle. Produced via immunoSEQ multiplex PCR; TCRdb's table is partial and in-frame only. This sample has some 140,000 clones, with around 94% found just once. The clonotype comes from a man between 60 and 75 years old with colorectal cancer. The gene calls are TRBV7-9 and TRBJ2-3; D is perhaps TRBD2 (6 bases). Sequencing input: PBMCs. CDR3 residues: CASKEGEGDTQYF. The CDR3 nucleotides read TGTGCCAGCAAGGAGGGCGAGGGAGATACGCAGTATTTT.